Each of the 32 T cell receptor beta chains below was sequenced from the same sample in a study of blood T cell repertoires in COVID-19 (TCRdb year 2020). The library was obtained by the immunoSEQ multiplex PCR assay. TCRdb mirrors the immuneACCESS table, restricted to in-frame sequences. Some clones are absent from its copies; in checked studies, under half trace to an unresolved V gene, and the reason for the others is unknown. The sample profile shows over 100,000 clones; 85% to 90% of them were found once. 0.95% to 1.3% of the sample comes from the top ten. Material: peripheral blood. The source is a human donor in a cohort sampled during active COVID-19.

This sequence joins TRBV7-9 and TRBJ2-5, with 13 positions matching TRBD2. The V gene's germline CDR1 is SEHNR and CDR2 FQNEAQ (reference sequence). This CDR3 has 17 amino acids. V lost 0 bases and J lost 5; bases outside the gene matches: 6. The CDR3 region has the DNA TGTGCCAGCAGCTTAGCGGTTGGGACTAGCGGGATTGAGACCCAGTACTTC. This codes for CASSLAVGTSGIETQYF.

V and J are TRBV18 and TRBJ2-1; 13 bases match TRBD2. CDR3 length: 15 amino acids. V was clipped by 3 bases and J by 9 bases; unmatched bases: 5. The V gene's germline CDR1 is KGHSH and CDR2 LQKENI. CDR3 bases: TGTGCCAGCTCACCTCGGACTAGCGGGAGTAGTGAGCAGTTCTTC. Translation gives CASSPRTSGSSEQFF.

This chain joins TRBV11-2 and TRBJ1-6; D is unresolved. The length of the CDR3 is 13 residues. From germline, CDR1 is SGHAT and CDR2 FQNNGV. V was pared by 4 bases and J by 1 base, with 2 bases between. The CDR3 is CASSSSYNSPLHF. CDR3 nucleotide sequence: TGTGCCAGCAGCTCATCCTATAATTCACCCCTCCACTTT.

The chain is built from TRBV12-3 or TRBV12-4 and TRBJ2-1, with D perhaps matching TRBD2 (5 bases). This CDR3 has 13 residues. With 5 bases removed from V and 13 bases from J, the gap between germline ends came to 18 bases. The CDR3 loop is CASSPLRAGPQFF. The CDR3 DNA reads TGTGCCAGCAGTCCCCTTAGGGCGGGTCCTCAGTTCTTC.

J is TRBJ2-6 and V is TRBV9; 8 bases are a match to TRBD1. The CDR3 runs 19 residues. The V gene's germline CDR1 is SGDLS and CDR2 YYNGEE. The trim removed 3 bases at V and 3 bases at J, leaving 14 bases unmatched. The CDR3, as DNA: TGTGCCAGCAGCGGCGGACAGGGTAAGAATAAGCGTGGGGCCAACGTCCTGACTTTC. Protein: CASSGGQGKNKRGANVLTF.

V is TRBV5-6 and J is TRBJ2-3, with 10 bases fitting TRBD2. Trimming removed 3 bases from V and 2 bases from J; junction bases left unmatched: 12. The CDR3 covers 18 residues. Germline-derived CDR1 and CDR2 are SGHDT and YYEEEE. CDR3 in DNA: TGTGCCAGCAGCTATGGAGGGAGCGGGGGGGCCTACACAGATACGCAGTATTTT. This sequence encodes CASSYGGSGGAYTDTQYF.

The chain uses TRBV18 and TRBJ1-1, with TRBD1 matching 7 bases. After removal of 1 base from V and 4 bases from J, the junction contained 9 bases not matched to a gene. The CDR3 loop spans 16 amino acids. Germline CDR1 and CDR2: KGHSH and LQKENI. The CDR3 nucleotides read TGTGCCAGCTCACCACTCCCACAGGGGAAAGGCACTGAAGCTTTCTTT. Protein: CASSPLPQGKGTEAFF. Full variable domain (outside the CDR3, taken from reference TRBV18 and TRBJ1-1): NAGVMQNPRHLVRRRGQEARLRCSPMKGHSHVYWYRQLPEEGLKFMVYLQKENIIDESGMPKERFSAEFPKEGPSILRIQQVVRGDSAAYFCASSPLPQGKGTEAFFGQGTRLTVV.

The V gene is TRBV27, the J gene TRBJ1-2; the D is unclear. V dropped 5 bases and J dropped 6 bases, with 13 bases sitting between them. CDR3 length equals 13 residues. Germline CDR1 and CDR2: MNHEY and SMNVEV (reference sequence). The CDR3 spells CASSISRLNGYTF. CDR3 nucleotide sequence: TGTGCCAGCAGTATCTCTCGGTTGAATGGCTACACCTTC.

The chain uses TRBV12-3 or TRBV12-4 and TRBJ2-1; TRBD1 agrees at 9 bases. The ends lost 8 bases at V and 14 bases at J; junction bases unmatched: 10. The CDR3 consists of 12 residues. In DNA form, the CDR3 reads TGTGCCAGCCGCTATGGGGGGACAGGGAAGTTCTTC. It specifies CASRYGGTGKFF.

The chain combines TRBV11-3 with TRBJ2-7, with a weak D call TRBD2 (6 bases). Germline CDR1 reads SGHNT; CDR2 reads YENEEA. V gave up 5 bases and J gave up 7 bases, with 18 bases separating them. The CDR3 extends over 14 amino acids. CDR3 loop: CASSPGALPGEQYF. The CDR3 DNA sequence: TGTGCCAGCAGCCCGGGAGCCCTCCCGGGTGAGCAGTACTTC.

This clone was seen only once. The chain links TRBV7-9 to TRBJ2-1, with a tentative D call TRBD2 (5 bases). Germline loops: CDR1 SEHNR, CDR2 FQNEAQ (reference sequence). CDR3 length equals 15 residues. Trimming pared 0 bases from V and 0 bases from J, leaving 6 bases between. CDR3 DNA sequence: TGTGCCAGCAGCTTAGCGGGAGTCTCCTACAATGAGCAGTTCTTC. Translation gives CASSLAGVSYNEQFF. The full variable domain, with the rest looked up from reference TRBV7-9 and TRBJ2-1, is DTGVSQNPRHKITKRGQNVTFRCDPISEHNRLYWYRQTLGQGPEFLTYFQNEAQLEKSRLLSDRFSAERPKGSFSTLEIQRTEQGDSAMYLCASSLAGVSYNEQFFGPGTRLTVL.

J is TRBJ2-5 and V is TRBV12-3 or TRBV12-4; 8 nucleotides align to TRBD2. This CDR3 has 13 amino acids. Germline trimming cut 6 bases from V and 6 bases from J; bases unmatched to any gene: 6. The CDR3 loop reads CASSERELQTQYF. The CDR3 DNA sequence: TGTGCCAGCAGCGAGCGGGAGTTGCAGACCCAGTACTTC.

The chain recombines TRBV2 with TRBJ2-2; 11 bases are shared with TRBD1. V lost 8 bases to trimming and J lost 5 bases; unmatched junction nucleotides: 4. The CDR3 spans 14 residues. In germline, CDR1 is SNHLY, CDR2 FYNNEI. This CDR3 reads CASRGTGGTGELFF. CDR3 nucleotide sequence: TGTGCCAGCCGTGGGACAGGGGGGACCGGGGAGCTGTTTTTT.

V gene TRBV6-6 combines with J gene TRBJ1-2; D remains unclear. The V and J ends lost 7 bases and 1 base respectively, with 10 bases between them. Germline V lookup: CDR1 MNHNY, CDR2 SVGAGI (reference sequence). This CDR3 has 13 amino acids. This chain's CDR3 is CASKGRLNYGYTF. The CDR3 DNA reads TGTGCCAGCAAAGGCAGGCTTAACTATGGCTACACCTTC.

The rearrangement uses TRBV7-3 and TRBJ2-3; 7 nucleotides match TRBD2. This CDR3 contains 13 residues. Germline assignment: CDR1 SGHTA and CDR2 FQGTGA. V shed 5 bases and J 1 base; nucleotides not matched to a gene: 0. CDR3 nucleotides: TGTGCCAGCAGCGCGGGGGGCACAGATACGCAGTATTTT. Protein sequence: CASSAGGTDTQYF.

Written as DNA, the CDR3 is TGTGCCAGCAGCTACTCACAGGGAATCGGAGATACGCAGTATTTT. Residues: CASSYSQGIGDTQYF. The chain uses TRBV7-8 and TRBJ2-3, with a tentative D call TRBD1 (6 bases). The CDR3 has 15 amino acids. Between the trimmed V and J ends, which lost 4 bases and 5 bases, there was a span of 16 bases. The germline V gene has CDR1 SGHVS and CDR2 FQNEAQ.

The chain joins TRBV19 to TRBJ2-2; D perhaps matches TRBD2 (5 bases). This CDR3 spans 13 amino acids. The germline gives CDR1 LNHDA, CDR2 SQIVND (reference sequence). Trimming pared 9 bases from V and 4 bases from J, leaving 12 bases between. Here the CDR3 DNA reads TGTGCCAGCCACAAAGGGAGCACCGGGGAGCTGTTTTTT. It specifies CASHKGSTGELFF.

The rearrangement joins TRBV6-5 to TRBJ2-1, with 11 bases identical to TRBD2. This CDR3 region has 14 residues. Germline lookup yields CDR1 MNHEY and CDR2 SVGAGI. The J segment lost 4 bases and the V segment lost 5 bases, leaving 1 base of the junction unmatched. The CDR3 loop is CASSRLAGYNEQFF. Here the CDR3 DNA reads TGTGCCAGCAGTAGACTAGCGGGGTACAATGAGCAGTTCTTC.

The rearrangement joins TRBV5-8 to TRBJ1-3; possibly TRBD1 for D (6 bases). V lost 1 base to trimming and J lost 4 bases, with 9 bases between them. Germline loops: CDR1 SGHTS, CDR2 YDEGEE. The CDR3 consists of 14 residues. The CDR3 is CASSLTGNGNTIYF. In DNA, the CDR3 is TGTGCCAGCAGCTTGACAGGGAACGGAAACACCATATATTTT.

The chain recombines TRBV5-6 with TRBJ1-6, with 8 bases matching TRBD1. After removal of 0 bases from V and 9 bases from J, the junction contained 5 bases not matched to a gene. Germline V lookup: CDR1 SGHDT, CDR2 YYEEEE. The CDR3 sequence is 15 residues long. The CDR3 sequence: CASSLAFRGRSPLHF. The CDR3 DNA reads as TGTGCCAGCAGCTTGGCGTTCAGGGGGCGTTCACCCCTCCACTTT. Complete variable domain (other parts from reference TRBV5-6 and TRBJ1-6): DAGVTQSPTHLIKTRGQQVTLRCSPKSGHDTVSWYQQALGQGPQFIFQYYEEEERQRGNFPDRFSGHQFPNYSSELNVNALLLGDSALYLCASSLAFRGRSPLHFGNGTRLTVT.

The chain carries TRBV5-1 and TRBJ2-7, with 8 bases aligning to TRBD1. CDR3 length equals 14 residues. Per the germline V gene, CDR1 is SGHRS and CDR2 is YFSETQ. V shed 2 bases, J shed 4 bases, and the junction held 5 bases outside the gene matches. The CDR3 reads CASSFQGAQYEQYF. CDR3 sequence (DNA): TGCGCCAGCAGCTTCCAGGGGGCGCAATACGAGCAGTACTTC. Combining the CDR3 with reference TRBV5-1 and TRBJ2-7 gives the whole variable domain KAGVTQTPRYLIKTRGQQVTLSCSPISGHRSVSWYQQTPGQGLQFLFEYFSETQRNKGNFPGRFSGRQFSNSRSEMNVSTLELGDSALYLCASSFQGAQYEQYFGPGTRLTVT.

This clone showed up just once. The chain combines TRBV29-1 with TRBJ1-1; 7 positions agree with TRBD1. Looked up from germline, CDR1 is SQVTM and CDR2 is ANQGSEA. The CDR3 contains 14 residues. V trimming: 8 bases; J trimming: 4 bases; junction bases outside the gene matches: 13. CDR3 residues: CSHRRGPGTTEAFF. CDR3 coding DNA: TGCAGCCATAGAAGGGGGCCCGGGACCACTGAAGCTTTCTTT.

This clone came up a few times. The chain combines TRBV5-1 with TRBJ2-7, with TRBD1 matching 7 bases. CDR3 length: 13 amino acids. V was clipped by 7 bases and J by 0 bases; unmatched bases: 4. Germline CDR1 is SGHRS and CDR2 is YFSETQ. The DNA for the CDR3 is TGCGCCAGCCGACAGGGTTCCTCCTACGAGCAGTACTTC. Its translation: CASRQGSSYEQYF.

The rearrangement links TRBV7-3 to TRBJ2-3; 16 nucleotides line up with TRBD2. Germline values: CDR1 SGHTA, CDR2 FQGTGA. After removal of 5 bases from V and 4 bases from J, the junction contained 9 bases not matched to a gene. This CDR3 is built from 18 residues. The DNA of the CDR3 is TGTGCCAGCAGCCAGGGGACTAGCGGGGGGGCCAGCCCAGATACGCAGTATTTT. Translating gives CASSQGTSGGASPDTQYF.

The chain is built from TRBV28 and TRBJ2-1; TRBD1 might be the D (6 bases). There are 13 residues in the CDR3. V dropped 3 bases and J dropped 9 bases, with 12 bases sitting between them. Per germline, CDR1 MDHEN and CDR2 SYDVKM. CDR3 DNA: TGTGCCAGCAGTTTGGTGGGGGCTGGTGAGCAGTTCTTC. Translation gives CASSLVGAGEQFF.

The chain recombines TRBV5-6 with TRBJ2-1; the D gene is possibly TRBD2 (6 bases). This CDR3 has 18 residues. Trimming shortened V by 3 bases and J by 4 bases, and 23 bases separated the two germline ends. The V gene's germline CDR1 is SGHDT and CDR2 YYEEEE. As DNA, the CDR3 is TGTGCCAGCAGCTCTCAGGGCATAGCGGAGATACATTACAATGAGCAGTTCTTC. Translated: CASSSQGIAEIHYNEQFF. The full variable domain, in which reference TRBV5-6 and TRBJ2-1 provide the parts outside the CDR3, is DAGVTQSPTHLIKTRGQQVTLRCSPKSGHDTVSWYQQALGQGPQFIFQYYEEEERQRGNFPDRFSGHQFPNYSSELNVNALLLGDSALYLCASSSQGIAEIHYNEQFFGPGTRLTVL.

In nucleotides, the CDR3 is TGTGCCACCGAGAGAACAGGGGACAATGAGCAGTTCTTC. The encoded protein is CATERTGDNEQFF. The gene calls are TRBV10-3 and TRBJ2-1; TRBD1 aligns across 7 bases. The CDR3 totals 13 residues. Germline-derived CDR1 and CDR2 are ENHRY and SYGVKD. The ends lost 10 bases at V and 5 bases at J; junction bases unmatched: 8.

This chain uses TRBV27 with TRBJ2-5; no reliable D call. Trimming removed 3 bases at V and 2 bases at J, with 13 bases between. Germline lookup yields CDR1 MNHEY and CDR2 SMNVEV (reference sequence). The CDR3 is made up of 15 amino acids. The CDR3 sequence: CASSLSRIRQETQYF. In nucleotides, the CDR3 is TGTGCCAGCAGTTTGTCTAGAATTCGACAAGAGACCCAGTACTTC.

The chain uses TRBV9 and TRBJ1-1; TRBD1 might be the D (6 bases). Trimming shortened V by 0 bases and J by 5 bases, and 11 bases separated the two germline ends. This CDR3 is built from 14 residues. CDR1 is SGDLS and CDR2 is YYNGEE in the germline V gene. CDR3 in amino acids: CASSVGKRGTEAFF. The DNA of the CDR3 is TGTGCCAGCAGCGTAGGAAAGAGGGGGACTGAAGCTTTCTTT.

The genes are TRBV7-8 and TRBJ2-1; D remains ambiguous. V was clipped by 5 bases and J by 15 bases, with 8 bases between them. The CDR3 has 9 residues. Germline CDR1 is SGHVS and CDR2 is FQNEAQ. In nucleotides, the CDR3 is TGTGCCAGCAGCCCCTCGCGGTTCTTC. It yields the protein CASSPSRFF.

The chain recombines TRBV6-1 with TRBJ1-4; D ambiguous. The CDR3 has 11 amino acids. Germline V gene lookup returns CDR1 MNHNS and CDR2 SASEGT. V dropped 2 bases and J dropped 16 bases, with 11 bases sitting between them. The CDR3 protein is CASSESHRKFF. CDR3 DNA: TGTGCCAGCAGTGAATCACATCGAAAGTTTTTT.

The V call is TRBV7-9, the J call TRBJ1-1, with 7 bases matching TRBD1. CDR3 length equals 14 residues. The germline gives CDR1 SEHNR, CDR2 FQNEAQ (reference sequence). The V and J ends lost 5 bases and 1 base, in that order; junction bases with no gene match: 4. CDR3 DNA: TGTGCCAGCAGCAACCGGACAGGGAACACTGAAGCTTTCTTT. Translation gives CASSNRTGNTEAFF.